Listed below are T cell receptor beta chains from one sample, sequenced in a study of blood T cell repertoires in COVID-19. The data were produced by immunoSEQ multiplex PCR, yet TCRdb's version contains in-frame clones alone and is incomplete. The sample lists a few hundred thousand clones; more than 65% were seen once. Sequencing used peripheral blood. These receptors came from a woman between 18 and 29 years old with acute or convalescent COVID-19. The CDR3 runs from the conserved cysteine through the conserved F or W. The order of the fields is V gene, J gene, D gene, CDR3 length, clone size, CDR3 DNA, CDR3 protein. D genes are given only for firm matches. Rows give clone size only sometimes, using once, few, many, or a class for an expanded clone.

TRBV30	TRBJ2-3	TRBD2	14	.	TGTGCCTGGAGTGAGGGGGGCGGGAGGTCTACGCAGTATTTT	CAWSEGGGRSTQYF
TRBV5-1	TRBJ2-7	TRBD2	14	few	TGCGCCAGCAGCCAAGGACTAGCGGGAGCTCTGCAGTACTTC	CASSQGLAGALQYF
TRBV7-9	TRBJ2-1	TRBD2	17	.	TGTGCCAGCAGCCCGTGGACTAGCGGGAGGACGGGCAATGAGCAGTTCTTC	CASSPWTSGRTGNEQFF
TRBV7-6	TRBJ1-1	TRBD1	15	.	TGTGCCAGCAGCCCTAGTAGGACAGGGGGCACTGAAGCTTTCTTT	CASSPSRTGGTEAFF
TRBV9	TRBJ1-3	.	14	.	TGTGCCAGCAGCGTAGGAGGGACTGGAAACACCATATATTTT	CASSVGGTGNTIYF
TRBV5-6	TRBJ1-3	TRBD1	15	.	TGTGCCAGCAGCTTATATAGGGGGCCTGAAAACACCATATATTTT	CASSLYRGPENTIYF
TRBV7-8	TRBJ1-2	.	13	.	TGTGCCAGCAGCTTAGCCAGGGACTATGGCTACACCTTC	CASSLARDYGYTF
TRBV7-8	TRBJ1-1	TRBD1	13	.	TGTGCCAGCAGCCCCCGGACAGGGAAAGAAGCTTTCTTT	CASSPRTGKEAFF
TRBV4-3	TRBJ1-4	.	14	.	TGCGCCAGCAGCCATATGTACCCAGGGGAGAGACTGTTTTTT	CASSHMYPGERLFF
TRBV5-1	TRBJ1-1	TRBD1	17	.	TGCGCCAGCAGCTTGGTGACAGGGGGCGAGTTGAACACTGAAGCTTTCTTT	CASSLVTGGELNTEAFF